Here is one T cell receptor beta chain with its context. The antigen is unknown. This record comes from a study of Ad26.COV2.S vaccination and SARS-CoV-2 variants. Across the whole study: The study gave Ad26.COV2.S intramuscularly, once or twice 56 days apart. Study findings and constraints: After vaccination, reports described spike-specific CD8+ and CD4+ T cell responses as showing substantial breadth.

Germline V lookup: CDR1 ENHRY, CDR2 SYGVKD. With V trimmed by 10 bases and J by 1 base, 3 bases remained unmatched. The CDR3 has 12 amino acids. Sample treatment: 19 received Ad26.COV2.S at low or high dose, single or two shots; 5 received placebo; per-sample allocation not given. Each sample was drawn 63 days after the first injection (of vaccine or placebo). Built on an Ad26 vector, the vaccine expressed Wuhan-strain SARS-CoV-2 spike. The table came from immunoSEQ multiplex PCR; TCRdb's copy has only in-frame clones and leaves some out. The data contain hundreds of thousands of clones, around nine tenths of them singletons.

The chain joins TRBV10-3 to TRBJ1-1, with 7 nucleotides matching TRBD1. The receptor comes from a person aged 18-65 years who received the Ad26.COV2.S COVID-19 vaccine or a placebo. The input for sequencing was peripheral blood, taken in a trial of Ad26.COV2.S vaccine versus placebo. The CDR3 DNA reads TGTGCCACTGGGACAGCGAACACTGAAGCTTTCTTT. Protein: CATGTANTEAFF.